This T cell receptor beta chain came from a study of memory CD4+ T cells and cytomegalovirus serostatus (dated by TCRdb to about 2019). In the study overall: The 35 or so healthy Belgian adults in the cohort included 9 who were CMV seropositive and roughly 25 who were CMV seronegative. CD4+ memory TCRbeta repertoires of a Belgian cohort with known cytomegalovirus serostatus were sequenced in order to replicate a published TCR-based CMV serostatus classifier.

Worth noting for this clone: Its antigen specificity is not known. No base qualities exist here, and no much larger clone lies one base off it.

The germline V gene sets CDR1 to SGDLS and CDR2 to YYNGEE. V gives up 2 bases and J gives up 4 bases, and the segment between their germline ends measures 12 bases. Its CDR3 holds 14 amino acids, cysteine through phenylalanine. Of all the DNA, just the CDR3 is kept, 42 bases in frame from base 1. What the study reported, not specific to this receptor: On the Belgian cohort, the classifier based on the original framework reached a median bootstrapped AUC of approximately 0.95, with a 95% CI of 0.76-1.00. The results were interpreted as suggesting that the CMV-associated TCR signature is mostly present in the CD4+ memory repertoire. Only CD4+CD45RO+ memory cells were sequenced, unlike the original study, which covered naive and memory CD4+ and CD8+ populations. For CMV serostatus prediction, a median bootstrapped AUC of 0.95 was reached with the original framework, and a median bootstrapped AUC of 0.91 was reached with a US-trained random forest. Of about 180 previously reported CMV-associated TCRbeta sequences, 67 appeared in the CD4+ memory repertoires, each in one to five individuals.

Single viable CD3+CD4+CD8-CD45RO+ cells were sorted as memory CD4+ T cells on a FACSAria II. CMV serostatus was determined using a Roche Elecsys assay that detects serum IgG against CMV pp150, pp28, p38 and p52. After the samples were thawed, total CD4+ T cells were enriched through positive selection using CD4 magnetic microbeads. The samples came from a separate study whose specific focus was interrogating the CD4+ T cell memory repertoire. Following standard operating procedures, peripheral blood mononuclear cells were isolated and cryopreserved, while serum was kept at -80 degrees C. CD3-PerCP (BW264/56), CD4-APC (RPA-T4), CD45RO-PE (UCHT1) and CD8-Pacific Orange (3B5) antibodies were used for staining, and non-viable cells were excluded with Sytox blue. The Quick-DNA Microprep Kit was used to extract genomic DNA from the sorted cells. Amplification of TCRbeta DNA was done with the immunoSEQ hsTCRbeta kit, following the protocol from the manufacturer. An Illumina MiSeq instrument was used to sequence the TCRbeta libraries. The paper's data handling went like this. Removing out-of-frame sequences left approximately 2,400,000 distinct TCRbeta sequences, an average of about 67,000 per individual. Each individual was scored by the count of 164 previously reported CMV-associated TCRbeta sequences and the total productive distinct TCRbeta count. A beta-binomial model was reimplemented in Python, and scikit-learn random forests with default parameters were trained on data from the US cohort. Classifier performance on the Belgian cohort was summarized as median AUC with percentile confidence intervals calculated over 10,000 bootstrap iterations. TCRdb limited this immuneACCESS table to in-frame rearrangements with V and J called. A share of clones is missing; checked studies link under half to unresolved V genes, and the rest is unexplained. The V and J calls and clone size come from that table; D and trimming were worked out from the DNA. Here the sample has 35,000 to 45,000 clones; around three quarters occur a single time. The ten largest clones add up to around 5.2% of the sample.

The source is an adult in good health and CMV-seropositive. Recombination linked TRBV9 to TRBJ1-1; the D gene lacks a confident call. The source material was memory CD4+ T cells from blood. The DNA sequence is TGTGCCAGCAGCGTCGGGGAGACGGGCACTGAAGCTTTCTTT. It is translated as CASSVGETGTEAFF.